This passage covers 10 T cell receptor beta chains from one sample sequenced in a study of T cell responses to AZD1222 COVID-19 vaccine. The repertoire was sequenced with immunoSEQ multiplex PCR; TCRdb's copy has only in-frame clones and lacks some. The sample yields fewer than 200,000 clones, approximately 87% seen once. The sample consisted of peripheral blood, taken 28 days after the second AZD1222 dose. Source of these receptors: an adult who received the AZD1222 COVID-19 vaccine.

J is TRBJ2-1 and V is TRBV6-2 or TRBV6-3, with 9 bases lining up with TRBD1. Unmatched junction bases numbered 6, after V lost 1 base and J lost 8 bases. The CDR3 length is 15 residues. Germline V gene lookup returns CDR1 MNHEY and CDR2 SVGEGT. The CDR3 here is CASSYLGTGMDEQFF. The CDR3 DNA follows: TGTGCCAGCAGTTACTTAGGGACAGGGATGGATGAGCAGTTCTTC.

The gene calls are TRBV7-9 and TRBJ2-1; 11 bases are shared with TRBD2. The J segment lost 4 bases and the V segment lost 2 bases, leaving 1 base of the junction unmatched. In germline, CDR1 is SEHNR, CDR2 FQNEAQ (reference sequence). There are 15 residues in the CDR3. This chain's CDR3 is CASSLPSGGYNEQFF. The CDR3 DNA sequence: TGTGCCAGCAGCTTACCTAGCGGGGGGTACAATGAGCAGTTCTTC.

This clone occurred a few times. The V call is TRBV6-2 or TRBV6-3, the J call TRBJ2-2; D possibly uses TRBD1 or TRBD2 (5 bases each). CDR3 size: 14 residues. Per germline, CDR1 MNHEY and CDR2 SVGEGT. V was trimmed by 5 bases and J by 3 bases, leaving 10 bases between them. The CDR3 region is CASSEGRDTGELFF. DNA of the CDR3: TGTGCCAGCAGTGAGGGACGGGACACCGGGGAGCTGTTTTTT.

CDR3 protein: CSVAPKETQYF. As DNA, the CDR3 is TGCAGCGTTGCCCCGAAGGAGACCCAGTACTTC. The chain joins TRBV29-1 to TRBJ2-5, with no clear D. The germline gives CDR1 SQVTM, CDR2 ANQGSEA. CDR3 length: 11 residues. V was cut by 4 bases and J by 5 bases, with 8 bases left in between.

This chain's CDR3 is CASTLDGRKAFF. The CDR3, as DNA: TGTGCCAGCACCCTAGACGGCCGGAAAGCTTTCTTT. The V and J genes are TRBV5-4 and TRBJ1-1; no clear D gene. The germline V gene has CDR1 SGHNT and CDR2 YYREEE (reference sequence). The CDR3 runs to 12 residues. V dropped 6 bases and J dropped 9 bases, with 15 bases sitting between them.

The chain has TRBV27 and TRBJ1-4; D might be TRBD1 (6 bases). V lost 2 bases to trimming and J lost 7 bases, with 14 bases between them. CDR1 and CDR2 from the germline V gene are MNHEY and SMNVEV (reference sequence). The CDR3 spans 15 residues. The CDR3 sequence: CASSLSGSRGEKLFF. DNA of the CDR3: TGTGCCAGCAGTTTAAGTGGATCCAGGGGTGAAAAACTGTTTTTT.

The chain combines TRBV12-3 or TRBV12-4 with TRBJ2-3; D is uncertain. The CDR3 totals 11 residues. The V end was cut by 4 bases, the J end by 6 bases, with 5 bases between. CDR3 loop: CASSSRDTQYF. The DNA for the CDR3 is TGTGCCAGCAGTTCTAGGGATACGCAGTATTTT.

The chain combines TRBV5-5 with TRBJ1-4; TRBD1 is a possible D gene (5 bases). The germline V gene encodes CDR1 SGHKS and CDR2 YYEKEE (reference sequence). Trimming pared 0 bases from V and 8 bases from J, leaving 11 bases between. This CDR3 comprises 14 residues. The CDR3, as DNA: TGTGCCAGCAGCTTGGACCTTGGGGGGGAAAAACTGTTTTTT. Its protein product is CASSLDLGGEKLFF.

This clone was detected only a few times. The chain uses TRBV10-3 and TRBJ1-1; no firm D call. The length of the CDR3 is 13 residues. Germline lookup yields CDR1 ENHRY and CDR2 SYGVKD. Trimming took off 2 bases at V and 11 bases at J, with 15 bases between the two ends. CDR3: CAISEMSTWSAFF. In DNA form, the CDR3 reads TGTGCCATCAGTGAGATGAGCACATGGAGCGCTTTCTTT.

The rearrangement uses TRBV5-1 and TRBJ2-7; D is uncertain. Trimming left V 0 bases short and J 1 base short, with 8 bases between. CDR3 length equals 14 residues. The germline CDR1 and CDR2 sequences are SGHRS and YFSETQ. As DNA, the CDR3 is TGCGCCAGCAGCTTGGTCCCGCCTTCCTACGAGCAGTACTTC. It translates to CASSLVPPSYEQYF.